This T cell receptor (beta chain) was profiled in a study of blood T cells in healthy people across ages. Study outcomes and limitations: Among T cells, TCR beta diversity per million cells dropped roughly linearly as age rose.

V gave up 4 bases and J gave up 3 bases, with 3 bases separating them. Germline CDR1 and CDR2: MNHNS and SASEGT. This CDR3 spans 11 amino acids. Then a second PCR, running about 6 to 12 cycles, was carried out with a sample-barcoded 5' primer and a J-beta primer mix. Every cDNA molecule carried a tag from a template-switch adaptor bearing 12 random nucleotides. TCRdb reanalysed the 5' RACE reads using MiXCR and keeps one entry per CDR3 protein. The sample carries about 1.6 million distinct CDR3 sequences, about 31% recorded once. This clonotype has a handful of counts. Its antigen remains unknown. This sequence originates from a young woman in good health. The V gene is TRBV6-1, the J gene TRBJ1-1; D is unresolved. Specimen: blood. The CDR3 spells CASSGHTEAFF. The CDR3 nucleotides are TGTGCCAGCAGTGGACACACTGAAGCTTTCTTT.